This T cell receptor (beta chain) was captured by sequencing in a study of blood T cell repertoires in COVID-19. The CDR3 consists of 14 residues. In germline, CDR1 is SGDLS, CDR2 YYNGEE. Deletions cut 5 bases from V and 0 bases from J, with 8 bases between. The table came from immunoSEQ multiplex PCR; TCRdb's copy has only in-frame clones and leaves some out. This sample has 320,000 or so clones, with roughly 89% found just once. The source of this sequence is a man aged 60 to 75 who had recovered from COVID-19. The sequenced sample was PBMCs or T cells enriched from blood (not recorded which). V usage is TRBV9 and J usage is TRBJ2-2; the D is unclear. CDR3 sequence reads: CASRGGPNTGELFF. As DNA, the CDR3 is TGTGCCAGCAGGGGTGGGCCGAACACCGGGGAGCTGTTTTTT.